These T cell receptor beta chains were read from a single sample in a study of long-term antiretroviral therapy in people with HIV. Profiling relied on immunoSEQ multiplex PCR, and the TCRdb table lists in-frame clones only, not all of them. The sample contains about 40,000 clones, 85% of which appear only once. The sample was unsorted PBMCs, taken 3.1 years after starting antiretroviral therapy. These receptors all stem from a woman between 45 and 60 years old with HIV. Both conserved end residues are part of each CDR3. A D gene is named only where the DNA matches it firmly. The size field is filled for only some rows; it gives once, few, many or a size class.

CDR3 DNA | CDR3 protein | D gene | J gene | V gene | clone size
TGTGCCAGCAGCTTACGGGCAGGCACAGATACGCAGTATTTT | CASSLRAGTDTQYF | . | TRBJ2-3 | TRBV7-3 | .
TGTGCCAGCAGCTTAGGGGGGGCCGGGACAGATACGCAGTATTTT | CASSLGGAGTDTQYF | . | TRBJ2-3 | TRBV7-2 | few
TGTGCCTGGAGTGTACAGGGGAAATACGGGGGCTACACCTTC | CAWSVQGKYGGYTF | TRBD1 | TRBJ1-2 | TRBV30 | .
TGTGCCAGCAGTGAAAGGGGTAGGCCCTCAAGTAATGAAAAACTGTTTTTT | CASSERGRPSSNEKLFF | . | TRBJ1-4 | TRBV2 | .
TGTGCCAGCAGCCTGGGACTGATCTACGAGCAGTACTTC | CASSLGLIYEQYF | . | TRBJ2-7 | TRBV2 | .
TGTGCCAGCAGTTCACCAGGGCTCGGTGAAGCTTTCTTT | CASSSPGLGEAFF | . | TRBJ1-1 | TRBV6-5 | .
TGTGCCAGCAGCCAAGAGGGTAGTACAAAGAGTGAAGCTTTCTTT | CASSQEGSTKSEAFF | . | TRBJ1-1 | TRBV4-2 | .
TGTGCCAGCAGTTACTCCCGGGACAGATGGGAGCAGTACTTC | CASSYSRDRWEQYF | TRBD1 | TRBJ2-7 | TRBV6-6 | .
TGCGCCAGCAGCTTGAAAGGAGAAAATGAGCAGTTCTTC | CASSLKGENEQFF | . | TRBJ2-1 | TRBV5-1 | .
TGTGCCAGCAGCTGGGACAGGGCTTCCCGTAATCAGCCCCAGCATTTT | CASSWDRASRNQPQHF | TRBD1 | TRBJ1-5 | TRBV7-9 | .
TGTGCCTGGACCGTACCGGGGCAGGGCTCCTATAATTCACCCCTCCACTTT | CAWTVPGQGSYNSPLHF | . | TRBJ1-6 | TRBV30 | .
TGTGCCAGCAGCTTGGCCGGGACTAACCAAGAGACCCAGTACTTC | CASSLAGTNQETQYF | TRBD2 | TRBJ2-5 | TRBV5-6 | .
TGCGCCAGCAGCGACAGCGGTAACTATGGCTACACCTTC | CASSDSGNYGYTF | . | TRBJ1-2 | TRBV5-1 | .
TGCAGCGTTGAAGGGGGCGGTGGATATGGCTACACCTTC | CSVEGGGGYGYTF | . | TRBJ1-2 | TRBV29-1 | few
TGTGCCAGCAGACTCGGAGACCCGGGACAGGGGCGAAATGAGCAGTTCTTC | CASRLGDPGQGRNEQFF | TRBD1 | TRBJ2-1 | TRBV7-8 | .
TGTGCCAGCAGCCTTCTAAGGACAGGAGGGAATCAGCCCCAGCATTTT | CASSLLRTGGNQPQHF | TRBD1 | TRBJ1-5 | TRBV7-8 | once
TGTGCCGGTAAGCCCGGGGGCACAGATACGCAGTATTTT | CAGKPGGTDTQYF | . | TRBJ2-3 | TRBV19 | .
TGTGCTAGCAGCTTAGGGGGAGAATCGACCCAGTACTTC | CASSLGGESTQYF | . | TRBJ2-5 | TRBV7-7 | .
TGCGCCAGCAGCCAAGCCAGGACAGCGGGGCGTGGCGAGCAGTACTTC | CASSQARTAGRGEQYF | . | TRBJ2-7 | TRBV4-3 | .
TGCGCCAGCAGCGTACTAGCGGGGGGGCTAGGAACCGGGGAGCTGTTTTTT | CASSVLAGGLGTGELFF | TRBD2 | TRBJ2-2 | TRBV4-1 | .
TGTGCCAGCAGCATCCGGACAGGGCAGAACACTGAAGCTTTCTTT | CASSIRTGQNTEAFF | TRBD1 | TRBJ1-1 | TRBV5-5 | .
TGTGCCAGTAGTAAACCGGGGGTTCCGATCAATCAGCCCCAGCATTTT | CASSKPGVPINQPQHF | . | TRBJ1-5 | TRBV19 | .
TGTGCCAGCAGCCGCACACGAGGGGAAAACACCGGGGAGCTGTTTTTT | CASSRTRGENTGELFF | . | TRBJ2-2 | TRBV5-5 | .
TGTGCCAGCAGTTGGGGGGGGCCGAGGAATGAAAAACTGTTTTTT | CASSWGGPRNEKLFF | . | TRBJ1-4 | TRBV25-1 | .
TGTGCCAGCAGCGGATCCGACAGGGGCACTAATGAAAAACTGTTTTTT | CASSGSDRGTNEKLFF | TRBD1 | TRBJ1-4 | TRBV25-1 | .
TGCGCCAGCAGCTTGGACCCAGCGGGGGGCCAGGGGGCCAACGTCCTGACTTTC | CASSLDPAGGQGANVLTF | TRBD2 | TRBJ2-6 | TRBV5-1 | few
TGTGCCAGCACCACGGGACAGGGGCTATCCTACGAGCAGTACTTC | CASTTGQGLSYEQYF | TRBD1 | TRBJ2-7 | TRBV6-5 | .
TGTGCCAGCAGCTTAGTGCGTGTGGGGGGATCTGGAAACACCATATATTTT | CASSLVRVGGSGNTIYF | . | TRBJ1-3 | TRBV7-2 | .
TGTGCCAGCTCACCAAGGAAGGGCGGCACAGATACGCAGTATTTT | CASSPRKGGTDTQYF | . | TRBJ2-3 | TRBV18 | .
TGTGCCAGCAGTGAACAGGACAGGGGAGTTTACGAGCAGTACTTC | CASSEQDRGVYEQYF | TRBD1 | TRBJ2-7 | TRBV6-1 | .
TGTGCCAGCAGCTTAACGGTCGACACTGAAGCTTTCTTT | CASSLTVDTEAFF | . | TRBJ1-1 | TRBV7-2 | .
TGCGCCAGCAGCCAGACAGGGGTCACTGAAGCTTTCTTT | CASSQTGVTEAFF | TRBD1 | TRBJ1-1 | TRBV5-1 | .
TGTGCCAGCTCACCGGGGCAGGCGGGGGACGAGCAGTACTTC | CASSPGQAGDEQYF | TRBD2 | TRBJ2-7 | TRBV18 | .
TGTGCCAGCAGCTTAGGACTGCATCAGCCCCAGCATTTT | CASSLGLHQPQHF | . | TRBJ1-5 | TRBV7-8 | .
TGTGCCAGCAGTTATATGGGGAACCAGCCCCAGCATTTT | CASSYMGNQPQHF | . | TRBJ1-5 | TRBV6-5 | .
TGTGCCAGCAGCCTAAGCGGCTTCCTCAGTGAGCAGTTCTTC | CASSLSGFLSEQFF | . | TRBJ2-1 | TRBV14 | .
TGTGCCAGCAGCTTGGGCCTAAACTCTGGAAACACCATATATTTT | CASSLGLNSGNTIYF | . | TRBJ1-3 | TRBV11-2 | few
TGTGCCAGCTCACCAACGGGGATCGGATATAATTCACCCCTCCACTTT | CASSPTGIGYNSPLHF | . | TRBJ1-6 | TRBV18 | few
TGTGCCAGCAGTGAAGCGCTTACAGGTCCATCCTACAATGAGCAGTTCTTC | CASSEALTGPSYNEQFF | . | TRBJ2-1 | TRBV2 | .
TGTGCCAGCAGAGACATAAACTATGGCTACACCTTC | CASRDINYGYTF | . | TRBJ1-2 | TRBV7-2 | .
TGTGCCAGCAGCGTAGGGTTCGGGAGCTATGGCACCGGGGAGCTGTTTTTT | CASSVGFGSYGTGELFF | . | TRBJ2-2 | TRBV9 | few
TGTGCCAGCAGTGGCTCAGCGGGGGCTAACACCGGGGAGCTGTTTTTT | CASSGSAGANTGELFF | TRBD2 | TRBJ2-2 | TRBV2 | .
TGTGCCAGCAGTGAAGAAACAGGGGCTACCTACGAGCAGTACTTC | CASSEETGATYEQYF | TRBD1 | TRBJ2-7 | TRBV2 | .
TGTGCCAGCAGTTTATCCCGACAGGGGGCGAGAGGGGCTTTCTTT | CASSLSRQGARGAFF | TRBD1 | TRBJ1-1 | TRBV28 | .
TGTGCCAGCAGTAGCGATTCCCCTGAAGCTTTCTTT | CASSSDSPEAFF | . | TRBJ1-1 | TRBV7-9 | .
TGTGCCAGCAGCTCGAGGACAGGTTTAAGCTCTGGAAACACCATATATTTT | CASSSRTGLSSGNTIYF | TRBD1 | TRBJ1-3 | TRBV5-4 | .
TGTGCCAGCAGTGAAGCACTAGGAGAAACTGAAGCTTTCTTT | CASSEALGETEAFF | . | TRBJ1-1 | TRBV6-1 | .
TGTGCCAGCAGCAGGAGCGATGAGCAGTTCTTC | CASSRSDEQFF | . | TRBJ2-1 | TRBV7-6 | .